The 2 T cell receptor beta chains in this list originate from one sample, sequenced in a study of T cell responses to AZD1222 COVID-19 vaccine. Generated by immunoSEQ multiplex PCR, the TCRdb table keeps only in-frame clones and is missing some. The sample includes under 100,000 clones, 86% seen only once; the top ten take approximately 7.9%. Sequenced material: peripheral blood, taken on day 0 of AZD1222 vaccination. Receptors were obtained from an adult in good health.

The chain recombines TRBV7-9 with TRBJ1-2; TRBD1 might be the D (6 bases). Germline CDR1 reads SEHNR; CDR2 reads FQNEAQ (reference sequence). The CDR3 runs 15 residues. Between the trimmed V and J ends, which lost 3 bases and 4 bases, there was a span of 15 bases. DNA for the CDR3: TGTGCCAGCAGCTTTACAGGGACCTATCCCTATGGCTACACCTTC. Encoded protein: CASSFTGTYPYGYTF.

The chain is built from TRBV19 and TRBJ2-1; D is unresolved. In germline, CDR1 is LNHDA, CDR2 SQIVND (reference sequence). V lost 2 bases to trimming and J lost 4 bases, with 9 bases between them. The CDR3 consists of 14 residues. The CDR3 DNA reads TGTGCCAGTAGTATAATCCGGGCGTACAATGAGCAGTTCTTC. Translated: CASSIIRAYNEQFF.